These 3 T cell receptor beta chains came from one sample sequenced in a study of OX40 agonist ivuxolimab in advanced cancers. The library was made by the immunoSEQ multiplex PCR assay. TCRdb took over this immuneACCESS table, retaining in-frame rearrangements with V and J assigned. Such tables are incomplete; in checked studies, under half of the missing clones stem from an unresolved V gene, and the remainder is unexplained. In this sample the table shows approximately 69,000 clones, 80% to 95% of which occur a single time. Of the sample, less than 0.3% is held by the ten largest clones. The sample consisted of CD4+ or CD8+ T cells sorted from blood, taken in a trial of the OX40 agonist ivuxolimab. The receptors here all came from an adult with an advanced solid tumor such as melanoma, head and neck, liver or kidney cancer.

The genes are TRBV5-1 and TRBJ2-7; D is possibly TRBD2 (5 bases). Per germline, CDR1 SGHRS and CDR2 YFSETQ. The CDR3 is 15 amino acids. Trimming shortened V by 4 bases and J by 4 bases, and 18 bases separated the two germline ends. Written as DNA, the CDR3 is TGCGCCAGCAGCGCCACTATCGGGAACCCTTACGAGCAGTACTTC. It encodes CASSATIGNPYEQYF.

The rearrangement joins TRBV7-3 to TRBJ1-3; D is perhaps TRBD1 (5 bases). Trimming removed 2 bases at V and 1 base at J, with 12 bases between. The germline V gene encodes CDR1 SGHTA and CDR2 FQGTGA. This CDR3 comprises 16 residues. The CDR3 protein is CASSLQAWGSGNTIYF. CDR3 sequence (DNA): TGTGCCAGCAGCTTACAGGCCTGGGGGTCTGGAAACACCATATATTTT.

V usage is TRBV7-6 and J usage is TRBJ2-6; D may be TRBD1 (5 bases). Trimming shortened V by 8 bases and J by 2 bases, and 13 bases separated the two germline ends. This CDR3 comprises 15 residues. The V gene's germline CDR1 is SGHVS and CDR2 FNYEAQ. The CDR3 here is CASSVAGPGANVLTF. CDR3 bases: TGTGCCAGCTCGGTGGCAGGGCCTGGGGCCAACGTCCTGACTTTC.